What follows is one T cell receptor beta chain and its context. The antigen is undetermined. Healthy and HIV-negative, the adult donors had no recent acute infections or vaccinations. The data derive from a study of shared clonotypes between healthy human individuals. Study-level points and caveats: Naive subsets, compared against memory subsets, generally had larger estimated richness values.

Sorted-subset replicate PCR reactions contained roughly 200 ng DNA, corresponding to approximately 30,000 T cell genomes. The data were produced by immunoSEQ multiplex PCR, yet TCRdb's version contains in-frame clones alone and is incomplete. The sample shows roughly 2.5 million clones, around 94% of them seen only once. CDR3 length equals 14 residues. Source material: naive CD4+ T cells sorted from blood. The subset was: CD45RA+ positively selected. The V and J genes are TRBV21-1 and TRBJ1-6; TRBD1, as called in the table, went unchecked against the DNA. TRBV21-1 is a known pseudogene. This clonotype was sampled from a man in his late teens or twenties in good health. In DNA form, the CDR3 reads TGTGCCAGCAGCAAAAAAGGGGGAAATTCACCCCTCCACTTT. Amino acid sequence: CASSKKGGNSPLHF.